This T cell receptor (beta chain) was identified during a study of blood T cell repertoires in COVID-19. Original processing methods: Reference gene primer amplification gave estimated nucleated cell counts. This table comes from immunoSEQ multiplex PCR, and its TCRdb copy is limited to in-frame clones, with some not included. V, J and clone size are taken as reported in that table, and D and trimming were inferred from the DNA itself. The sample shows approximately 250,000 clones, around 89% of them seen only once. CDR3 size: 14 residues. Looked up from germline, CDR1 is MDHEN and CDR2 is SYDVKM. Deletions cut 5 bases from V and 2 bases from J, with 12 bases between.

This receptor was obtained from a woman aged 25 to 39 who had recovered from COVID-19. The chain uses TRBV28 and TRBJ1-2; D possibly corresponds to TRBD1 (5 bases). The sequenced sample consisted of PBMCs or T cells enriched from blood (not recorded which). The CDR3 loop reads CASSTPTVNYGYTF. As DNA, the CDR3 is TGTGCCAGCAGTACCCCGACAGTGAACTATGGCTACACCTTC.